The 18 T cell receptor beta chains given below trace back to one sample, sequenced in a study of T cells after posttransplantation cyclophosphamide. Measured with immunoSEQ multiplex PCR; TCRdb has only the in-frame clones, and not every one. The top ten clones hold roughly 6.2% of a sample with about 4,000 clones, 83% of them seen once. Treatment was busulfan-fludarabine conditioning, a marrow graft, and cyclophosphamide on days +3 and +4. This material consisted of CD4+ T cells sorted from blood, taken about 37 weeks after a stem cell transplant with posttransplant cyclophosphamide. These receptors were obtained from a male patient between 25 and 39 years old who received an allogeneic stem cell transplant from a related donor, was CMV-positive, and had no GVHD. Part of the T cells may come from the graft donor.

This clone was seen only once. The chain employs TRBV9 and TRBJ1-2; D might be TRBD1 (5 bases). Germline loops: CDR1 SGDLS, CDR2 YYNGEE. This CDR3 has 15 residues. The V end was cut by 5 bases, the J end by 4 bases, with 18 bases between. This chain's CDR3 is CASSSDRPGSYGYTF. The CDR3 DNA reads TGTGCCAGCAGTTCCGACAGACCCGGTAGCTATGGCTACACCTTC.

The CDR3 protein is CASSSNVAGAYNEQFF. The CDR3 region has the DNA TGTGCCAGCAGCTCTAATGTAGCGGGGGCCTACAATGAGCAGTTCTTC. The V call is TRBV7-2, the J call TRBJ2-1; 9 nucleotides match TRBD2. In germline, CDR1 is SGHTA, CDR2 FQGNSA. This CDR3 comprises 16 residues. With V trimmed by 4 bases and J by 2 bases, 6 bases remained unmatched.

This sequence joins TRBV7-3 and TRBJ1-3; D unresolved. CDR1 is SGHTA, CDR2 FQGTGA, per germline. With 5 bases removed from V and 6 bases from J, the gap between germline ends came to 11 bases. The CDR3 extends over 13 amino acids. CDR3 DNA sequence: TGTGCCAGCAGCCCAACGGAGCTAAACACCATATATTTT. Protein sequence: CASSPTELNTIYF.

This clone appeared a single time. This chain uses TRBV7-9 with TRBJ2-5; 9 positions match TRBD1. The CDR3 sequence is 13 residues long. Trimming at V came to 6 bases and at J to 3 bases, leaving 2 bases not matched to a gene. Per the germline V gene, CDR1 is SEHNR and CDR2 is FQNEAQ (reference sequence). The CDR3 sequence is CASRRTGEETQYF. The CDR3 coding sequence is TGTGCCAGCAGACGGACAGGGGAAGAGACCCAGTACTTC.

The J gene is TRBJ1-4, the V gene TRBV2, with 8 bases identical to TRBD1. Germline loops: CDR1 SNHLY, CDR2 FYNNEI. With 6 bases clipped from V and 10 bases from J, the junction kept 7 bases outside the gene matches. The CDR3 has 13 residues. The CDR3 coding sequence is TGTGCCAGCAGCTTCGGACAGGGCGGAAAACTGTTTTTT. Encoded protein: CASSFGQGGKLFF.

The chain joins TRBV7-9 to TRBJ2-7; TRBD2 agrees at 14 bases. CDR1 and CDR2 from the germline V gene are SEHNR and FQNEAQ (reference sequence). The CDR3 is made up of 18 amino acids. V lost 0 bases, J lost 3 bases, and 7 bases stayed unmatched. The CDR3 spells CASSLAGTSGRHSYEQYF. DNA of the CDR3: TGTGCCAGCAGCTTAGCGGGGACTAGCGGGAGACACAGCTACGAGCAGTACTTC.

J is TRBJ2-2 and V is TRBV4-2; D is unclear. The CDR3 extends over 14 amino acids. V was pared by 5 bases and J by 4 bases, with 11 bases between. Germline values: CDR1 LGHNA, CDR2 YNFKEQ. The chain's CDR3 is CASSYASGTGELFF. CDR3 in DNA: TGTGCCAGCAGCTATGCTTCGGGCACCGGGGAGCTGTTTTTT.

The V call is TRBV19, the J call TRBJ2-1; 7 nucleotides match TRBD2. The CDR3 runs to 16 residues. V gave up 6 bases and J gave up 5 bases; unmatched junction bases: 13. Germline lookup yields CDR1 LNHDA and CDR2 SQIVND (reference sequence). This chain's CDR3 is CASRIPGASGNNEQFF. As DNA, the CDR3 is TGTGCCAGTAGGATCCCCGGGGCTAGCGGAAACAATGAGCAGTTCTTC.

This clone showed up just once. J is TRBJ2-4 and V is TRBV7-2; 11 bases match TRBD2. Germline V CDR1 and CDR2: SGHTA, FQGNSA. With V trimmed by 0 bases and J by 5 bases, 0 bases remained unmatched. The CDR3 has 15 amino acids. CDR3 in amino acids: CASSLALAGENIQYF. In DNA, the CDR3 is TGTGCCAGCAGCTTAGCACTAGCGGGGGAAAACATTCAGTACTTC.

The chain employs TRBV7-2 and TRBJ1-2; 7 bases agree with TRBD1. The CDR3 totals 16 residues. Germline-derived CDR1 and CDR2 are SGHTA and FQGNSA. V dropped 1 base and J dropped 0; count of bases not matched to a gene: 5. CDR3 in DNA: TGTGCCAGCAGCTTAGTAGGGGGCGCGGCTAACTATGGCTACACCTTC. This encodes CASSLVGGAANYGYTF.

This clone was seen a single time. The rearrangement uses TRBV28 and TRBJ2-5; D is possibly TRBD2 (5 bases). Germline assignment: CDR1 MDHEN and CDR2 SYDVKM. Trimming removed 3 bases at V and 11 bases at J, with 10 bases between. This CDR3 has 11 amino acids. CDR3 nucleotide sequence: TGTGCCAGCAGTTTTTTGGGAGAGCAGTACTTC. Translating it yields CASSFLGEQYF.

V and J are TRBV6-5 and TRBJ1-5, with 12 bases fitting TRBD1. Germline CDR1 and CDR2: MNHEY and SVGAGI. The ends lost 8 bases at V and 8 bases at J; junction bases unmatched: 1. The CDR3 spans 12 residues. CDR3 sequence: CASGTGGKPQHF. CDR3 DNA sequence: TGTGCCAGCGGGACAGGGGGCAAGCCCCAGCATTTT.

CDR3 in DNA: TGTGCCAGCAGCCCCGGTGGCGCAGGGGGCCTTCGTAGTGCGCAGTACTTC. Protein sequence: CASSPGGAGGLRSAQYF. V and J are TRBV7-2 and TRBJ2-7; 8 bases match TRBD1. The CDR3 runs to 17 residues. After removal of 5 bases from V and 9 bases from J, the junction contained 21 bases not matched to a gene. Germline lookup yields CDR1 SGHTA and CDR2 FQGNSA.

The rearrangement uses TRBV4-1 and TRBJ2-7; tentative D call: TRBD1 (5 bases). Trimming removed 5 bases from V and 5 bases from J, with 16 bases in between. Germline V gives CDR1 MGHRA, CDR2 YSYEKL. The CDR3 has 14 amino acids. The CDR3 here is CASSNGWTRDEQYF. The CDR3 nucleotides are TGCGCCAGCAGCAACGGGTGGACAAGGGACGAGCAGTACTTC.

The V and J genes are TRBV28 and TRBJ2-5, with 7 bases fitting TRBD1. The J segment lost 9 bases and the V segment lost 1 base, leaving 2 bases of the junction unmatched. The CDR3 contains 12 residues. CDR1 MDHEN and CDR2 SYDVKM come from the germline V gene. In nucleotides, the CDR3 is TGTGCCAGCAGTTTATCAACAGGGGCCCAGTACTTC. Protein: CASSLSTGAQYF.

V and J are TRBV30 and TRBJ1-5, with a tentative D call TRBD1 (6 bases). This CDR3 has 13 amino acids. Germline-derived CDR1 and CDR2 are GTSNPN and SVGIG (reference sequence). V lost 7 bases, J lost 7 bases, and 17 bases lay in between. In nucleotides, the CDR3 is TGTGCCTCTTCGAAGGGGGAGGGCCAGCCCCAGCATTTT. It translates to CASSKGEGQPQHF. Combining the CDR3 with reference TRBV30 and TRBJ1-5 gives the whole variable domain SQTIHQWPATLVQPVGSPLSLECTVEGTSNPNLYWYRQAAGRGLQLLFYSVGIGQISSEVPQNLSASRPQDRQFILSSKKLLLSDSGFYLCASSKGEGQPQHFGDGTRLSIL.

The chain combines TRBV11-1 with TRBJ2-1; maybe TRBD1 (6 bases). CDR3 length equals 14 residues. Trimming removed 4 bases at V and 0 bases at J, with 7 bases between. Germline V CDR1 and CDR2: SGHAT, FQDESV (reference sequence). CDR3 protein: CASSYRVSYNEQFF. Written as DNA, the CDR3 is TGTGCCAGCAGCTACAGGGTCTCCTACAATGAGCAGTTCTTC.

The chain has TRBV2 and TRBJ2-5; 9 bases are shared with TRBD2. This CDR3 has 16 residues. V dropped 6 bases and J dropped 4; count of bases not matched to a gene: 12. Germline CDR1 reads SNHLY; CDR2 reads FYNNEI. The CDR3 DNA sequence: TGTGCCAGCAGCCCGGCCGGCGGGGGGGTGGGAGAGACCCAGTACTTC. This codes for CASSPAGGGVGETQYF.